This TCR beta chain was captured by sequencing in a study of radiotherapy plus CTLA-4 blockade in lung cancer. Notes on the study in general: After treatment with radiotherapy plus ipilimumab, TCR clones that came from the tumor expanded in blood. Reportedly, early blood T cell clone dynamics best predicted response, with interferon-beta.

Sequenced by immunoSEQ multiplex PCR; TCRdb stores in-frame clones only, minus some. The sample has 20,000 or so clones; roughly 86% are singletons. Germline V gives CDR1 SGHTA, CDR2 FQGNSA. The CDR3 is 13 amino acids. Trimming at V came to 5 bases and at J to 7 bases, leaving 5 bases not matched to a gene. It was focal radiation plus CTLA-4 blockade with ipilimumab that patients with chemo-refractory metastatic non-small-cell lung cancer received. In the case of this clone: Its antigen is as yet unknown.

This rearrangement joins TRBV7-2 to TRBJ1-2, with 9 bases aligning to TRBD1. This TCR derives from a human donor with non-small cell lung cancer whose response to radiotherapy plus ipilimumab could not be evaluated. The sequencing used peripheral blood, collected from a patient treated with radiotherapy plus ipilimumab. The CDR3 DNA follows: TGTGCCAGCAGCCGGGGACAGGGCCCTGGCTACACCTTC. Protein product: CASSRGQGPGYTF.